The source of this TCR beta chain is a study of control samples from healthy donors and cancer patients. Using immunoSEQ multiplex PCR, the repertoire was profiled, and TCRdb retains in-frame clones only, with some absent. The data contain about 110,000 clones, around 89% of them singletons. The CDR3 is made up of 16 amino acids. Per the germline V gene, CDR1 is SEHNR and CDR2 is FQNEAQ (reference sequence). J lost 6 bases, V lost 4 bases, and 10 bases had no gene match. The chain employs TRBV7-9 and TRBJ2-3, with 10 nucleotides matching TRBD2. Sequenced input: blood. The clonotype was recovered from a woman aged 45-59 years in good health. CDR3 bases: TGTGCCAGCAGCTATCTAGCGGGGGCATCCTCTGATACGCAGTATTTT. This gives the protein CASSYLAGASSDTQYF. Supplemented by reference TRBV7-9 and TRBJ2-3, the full variable domain reads DTGVSQNPRHKITKRGQNVTFRCDPISEHNRLYWYRQTLGQGPEFLTYFQNEAQLEKSRLLSDRFSAERPKGSFSTLEIQRTEQGDSAMYLCASSYLAGASSDTQYFGPGTRLTVL.